This T cell receptor (beta chain) was sequenced for a study of follicular helper T cells after annual influenza vaccination. Findings and limits, study-wide: Day 7 ICOS+CD38+ clones later appeared mostly in ICOS-CD38- cTfh. ICOS+CD38+ cTfh clonality tracked population frequency, and its change tracked circulating plasmablast change.

Note on this clone: Its specificity is not known.

The repertoire was sequenced with immunoSEQ multiplex PCR; TCRdb's copy has only in-frame clones and lacks some. Of some 15,000 clones in the sample, roughly 80% were seen once. Indicated time point: 2014-2015 season, 7 days after vaccination. Adults were given seasonal inactivated influenza vaccine, and blood CD4 subsets were sorted before and after vaccination. No donor had influenza vaccine in the prior 6 months; all lived in the community. V was pared by 5 bases and J by 8 bases, with 3 bases of the junction left unmatched. The CDR3 sequence is 14 residues long. CDR1 is SGHTA, CDR2 FQGNSA, per germline.

The chain carries TRBV7-2 and TRBJ2-3; 14 nucleotides line up with TRBD2. This material consisted of CXCR5+ CD38- circulating T follicular helper cells from blood, taken 7 days after influenza vaccination. The subset here: circulating Tfh, non-naive CD4+CXCR5+PD-1+ (ICOS+CD38+ or ICOS-CD38-). This receptor was taken from an adult who received the influenza vaccine. The CDR3 here is CASSPTSGRGTQYF. The CDR3 nucleotides read TGTGCCAGCAGCCCGACTAGCGGGAGGGGTACGCAGTATTTT. Full variable domain (missing parts from reference TRBV7-2 and TRBJ2-3): GAGVSQSPSNKVTEKGKDVELRCDPISGHTALYWYRQSLGQGLEFLIYFQGNSAPDKSGLPSDRFSAERTGGSVSTLTIQRTQQEDSAVYLCASSPTSGRGTQYFGPGTRLTVL.